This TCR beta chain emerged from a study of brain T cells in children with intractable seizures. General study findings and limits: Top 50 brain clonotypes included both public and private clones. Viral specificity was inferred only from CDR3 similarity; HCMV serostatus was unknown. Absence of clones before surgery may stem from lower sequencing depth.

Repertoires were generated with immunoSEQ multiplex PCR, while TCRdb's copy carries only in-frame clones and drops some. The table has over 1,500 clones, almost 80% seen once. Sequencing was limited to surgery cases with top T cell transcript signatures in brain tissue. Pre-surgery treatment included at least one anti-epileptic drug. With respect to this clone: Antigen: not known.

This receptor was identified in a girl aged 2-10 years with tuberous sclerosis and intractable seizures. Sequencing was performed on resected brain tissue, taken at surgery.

In DNA form, the CDR3 reads TGTGCCAGCAGCACCCGGGAGGCAGATACGCAGTATTTT. This codes for CASSTREADTQYF. V is TRBV6-2 or TRBV6-3 and J is TRBJ2-3; 7 bases match TRBD2. CDR3 length: 13 amino acids. The ends lost 6 bases at V and 4 bases at J; junction bases unmatched: 4. Germline values: CDR1 MNHEY, CDR2 SVGEGT.